This TCR beta chain derives from a study of CD8 T cells in ankylosing spondylitis. Germline V gene lookup returns CDR1 MNHEY and CDR2 SMNVEV (reference sequence). V lost 3 bases and J lost 8, with 4 bases in between. The CDR3 runs to 11 residues. This clonotype has a count of ten or more. TCRdb reprocessed the 5' RACE reads with MiXCR, giving one entry per CDR3 protein. The table lists fewer than 350,000 distinct CDR3 sequences, approximately 10% of them singletons. The receptor's source is a female donor with ankylosing spondylitis or in good health (not recorded which). The J gene is TRBJ1-4, the V gene TRBV27, with D unclear. Sequenced material: blood, either unsorted or a sorted T cell fraction (not recorded which). This chain's CDR3 is CASSFGEKLFF. The CDR3 region has the DNA TGTGCCAGCAGTTTCGGGGAAAAACTGTTTTTT.